This TCR beta chain was obtained from a study of OX40 agonist ivuxolimab in advanced cancers. Generated by immunoSEQ multiplex PCR, the TCRdb table keeps only in-frame clones and is missing some. The repertoire holds 55,000 to 75,000 clones, with 85% as singletons. The study, taken as a whole, reports: Both CD4+ and CD8+ T cell populations in blood had undergone clonal expansion by week 6 at 0.1 to 3.0 mg/kg. Some nonresponders likewise displayed low normalized T-cell clonal expansion.

Blood specimens came from baseline, cycle 4 day 1, and cycle 7 day 1. This clone ranks as medium-sized. The antigen remains unidentified. The CDR3 sequence is 16 residues long. The TCR was taken from an adult with an advanced solid tumor such as melanoma, head and neck, liver or kidney cancer. The input for sequencing was CD4+ or CD8+ T cells sorted from blood, taken in a trial of the OX40 agonist ivuxolimab. This rearrangement joins TRBV21-1 to TRBJ1-3; no check of the table's D call, TRBD1, against the DNA was made. TRBV21-1 is reported as a pseudogene. The CDR3 coding sequence is TGTGCCAGCAGCAAAGTCTACAGGGGCTCTGGAAACACCATATATTTT. It codes for CASSKVYRGSGNTIYF.